This paragraph reports one T cell receptor beta chain. Antigen specificity is unknown. This sample is part of a study of early T cells in non-severe SARS-CoV-2 infection. Across the whole study: The input, bulk RNA from unsorted whole blood, was sequenced, and chains were unpaired. General observations from the study: The study's VDJdb matching favored anti-spike CD8 responses and missed private and CD4 specificities.

CDR1 is MNHEY, CDR2 SVGAGI, per germline. Losses at the gene ends were 2 bases for V and 2 bases for J; bases not matched to a gene: 5. This CDR3 contains 15 residues. Researchers attached unique molecular identifiers to individual cDNA molecules. TCRdb called the 5' RACE reads again in MiXCR, with one record for every CDR3 protein. The repertoire includes roughly 51,000 distinct CDR3 sequences, 11% of them detected once, and more than 8.5% sits in the top ten. Material: whole blood. The V call is TRBV6-5, the J call TRBJ2-7; TRBD1 aligns across 8 bases. The clonotype originates from an adult who was a healthcare worker with PCR-confirmed SARS-CoV-2 infection or an uninfected control (not recorded which). CDR3 DNA: TGTGCCAGCAGTTACGATTCAGGGGGCCCCTACGAGCAGTACTTC. This sequence encodes CASSYDSGGPYEQYF.